A single sample gave rise to the 13 T cell receptor beta chains below, sequenced in a study of Graves' ophthalmopathy and Graves' hyperthyroidism. CDR3 regions of TCR beta were amplified from RNA transcripts. An initial RT-PCR round employing HTBI primers preceded a second-round multiplex PCR. MiXCR, run by TCRdb on the multiplex PCR reads, gives a single entry per CDR3 protein. The sample consists of around 1.1 million distinct CDR3 sequences, about two fifths of them appearing once. The sequencing input was peripheral blood or thyroid tissue (not recorded which). The receptors were sampled from an adult man with Graves' hyperthyroidism.

The V call is TRBV20-1, the J call TRBJ2-5; perhaps TRBD1 as D (6 bases). V lost 1 base, J lost 2 bases, and 14 bases lay in between. Germline CDR1 and CDR2: DFQATT and SNEGSKA (reference sequence). The CDR3 consists of 15 residues. CDR3 nucleotide sequence: TGCAGTGCTAGAGTGCGAGGCAGGGGTCAAGAGACCCAGTACTTC. As protein: CSARVRGRGQETQYF.

This clonotype was observed many times. The chain uses TRBV20-1 and TRBJ2-5; D unresolved. Trimming left V 0 bases short and J 1 base short, with 9 bases between. Germline V gene data show CDR1 as DFQATT and CDR2 as SNEGSKA (reference sequence). The CDR3 length is 14 residues. CDR3 nucleotide sequence: TGCAGTGCTAGAGAGAGCACTTCCCAAGAGACCCAGTACTTC. Translated: CSARESTSQETQYF.

This clonotype was detected many times. The chain recombines TRBV7-6 with TRBJ2-2; D remains ambiguous. The CDR3 has 16 residues. V was clipped by 1 base and J by 2 bases, with 11 bases between them. CDR1 is SGHVS and CDR2 is FNYEAQ in the germline V gene. The DNA of the CDR3 is TGTGCCAGCAGCTTAGTTAGTCGCAGCAACACCGGGGAGCTGTTTTTT. This encodes CASSLVSRSNTGELFF.

V and J are TRBV12-3 or TRBV12-4 and TRBJ2-7, with a weak D call TRBD1 (5 bases). Trimming cost V 4 bases and J 6 bases, with 22 bases left between them. This CDR3 is 16 amino acids long. CDR3 sequence (DNA): TGTGCCAGCAGTTCGAATACCAAAGGGCTAAGGGGCGAGCAGTACTTC. This translates into CASSSNTKGLRGEQYF.

This clonotype has a handful of counts. The chain links TRBV12-3 or TRBV12-4 to TRBJ1-5, with 11 positions matching TRBD1. The CDR3 runs 18 residues. Trimming cost V 5 bases and J 3 bases; bases outside gene matches: 12. The CDR3 loop reads CASSPTPGTGGNNQPQHF. Here the CDR3 DNA reads TGTGCCAGCAGTCCCACCCCCGGGACAGGGGGGAACAATCAGCCCCAGCATTTT.

This clonotype was found many times. V usage is TRBV9 and J usage is TRBJ2-7; 7 nucleotides match TRBD2. The CDR3 spans 14 residues. Germline CDR1 is SGDLS and CDR2 is YYNGEE. V lost 0 bases and J lost 5; bases outside the gene matches: 5. CDR3 sequence (DNA): TGTGCCAGCAGCGTAGGTCCAGCGGGAAACGAGCAGTACTTC. This encodes CASSVGPAGNEQYF. Combining the CDR3 with reference TRBV9 and TRBJ2-7 gives the whole variable domain DSGVTQTPKHLITATGQRVTLRCSPRSGDLSVYWYQQSLDQGLQFLIQYYNGEERAKGNILERFSAQQFPDLHSELNLSSLELGDSALYFCASSVGPAGNEQYFGPGTRLTVT.

The V gene is TRBV10-3, the J gene TRBJ1-2; no clear D gene. Germline V gene sequence: CDR1 ENHRY, CDR2 SYGVKD. The CDR3 consists of 14 residues. V was clipped by 3 bases and J by 7 bases, with 15 bases between them. Here the CDR3 DNA reads TGTGCCATCAGTGATTCGGGCAGAGCCTGTGGCTACACCTTC. It specifies CAISDSGRACGYTF.

This clonotype was counted ten times or more. Here the CDR3 DNA reads TGTGCCAGCAGTGCAGGGGCAGGCAATCAGCCCCAGCATTTT. It encodes CASSAGAGNQPQHF. The gene calls are TRBV2 and TRBJ1-5; TRBD1 is a possible D gene (6 bases). V was shortened by 4 bases and J by 2 bases, with 9 bases between the two germline ends. Germline V gives CDR1 SNHLY, CDR2 FYNNEI. The CDR3 is 14 amino acids.

This chain joins TRBV10-3 and TRBJ2-2; no clear D gene. The CDR3 consists of 13 residues. Germline V CDR1 and CDR2: ENHRY, SYGVKD. V dropped 11 bases and J dropped 3 bases, with 13 bases sitting between them. The CDR3 here is CAPGRHDTGELFF. The CDR3 nucleotides are TGTGCCCCCGGACGACACGACACCGGGGAGCTGTTTTTT.

The genes are TRBV6-2 or TRBV6-3 and TRBJ1-5, with D perhaps TRBD1 (5 bases). Per germline, CDR1 MNHEY and CDR2 SVGEGT. The CDR3 has 15 amino acids. Between the trimmed V and J ends, which lost 7 bases and 1 base, there was a span of 14 bases. The CDR3 loop is CASKEGRGSNQPQHF. The CDR3 DNA sequence: TGTGCCAGCAAGGAGGGGCGAGGAAGCAATCAGCCCCAGCATTTT.

This clonotype was counted ten times or more. The chain employs TRBV2 and TRBJ2-7; 8 bases line up with TRBD1. The CDR3 covers 15 residues. Trimming at V came to 1 base and at J to 1 base, leaving 3 bases not matched to a gene. Germline CDR1 is SNHLY and CDR2 is FYNNEI. This CDR3 is CASSEVWDRSYEQYF. The CDR3 nucleotides read TGTGCCAGCAGTGAAGTCTGGGACAGGTCCTACGAGCAGTACTTC.

This clonotype was seen many times. This chain links TRBV29-1 with TRBJ1-1; D is unclear. V was cut by 5 bases and J by 1 base, with 11 bases left in between. Looked up from germline, CDR1 is SQVTM and CDR2 is ANQGSEA. The CDR3 runs to 13 residues. The CDR3 region is CSVSAGPNTEAFF. In DNA form, the CDR3 reads TGCAGCGTTAGCGCCGGACCGAACACTGAAGCTTTCTTT.

In DNA, the CDR3 is TGTGCCAGTAGTACCAACACAGGGTATCAGCCCCAGCATTTT. Its protein is CASSTNTGYQPQHF. V gene TRBV19 combines with J gene TRBJ1-5, with D possibly being TRBD1 (6 bases). The CDR3 contains 14 residues. Trimming took off 4 bases at V and 5 bases at J, with 12 bases between the two ends. The V gene's germline CDR1 is LNHDA and CDR2 SQIVND (reference sequence).